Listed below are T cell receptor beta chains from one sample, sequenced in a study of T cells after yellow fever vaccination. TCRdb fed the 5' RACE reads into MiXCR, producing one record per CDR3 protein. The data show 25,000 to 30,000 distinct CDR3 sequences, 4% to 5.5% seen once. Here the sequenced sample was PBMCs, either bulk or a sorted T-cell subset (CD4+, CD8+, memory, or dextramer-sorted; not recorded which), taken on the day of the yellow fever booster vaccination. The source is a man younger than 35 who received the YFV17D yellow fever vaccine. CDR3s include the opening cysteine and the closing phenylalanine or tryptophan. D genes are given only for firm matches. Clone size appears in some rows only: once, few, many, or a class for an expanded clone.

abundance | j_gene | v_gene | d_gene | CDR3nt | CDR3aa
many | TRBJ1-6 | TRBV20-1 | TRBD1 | TGCAGTGCTCCCCCCGGACAGGGCAATTCACCCCTCCACTTT | CSAPPGQGNSPLHF
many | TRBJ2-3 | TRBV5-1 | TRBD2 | TGCGCCAGCAGCCCCCGACTAGCGGGGGGCGGGGATACGCAGTATTTT | CASSPRLAGGGDTQYF
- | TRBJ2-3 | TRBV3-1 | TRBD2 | TGTGCCAGCAGCACTAGCGGGGGGATTCAAGATACGCAGTATTTT | CASSTSGGIQDTQYF
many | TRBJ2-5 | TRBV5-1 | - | TGCGCCAGCAGCTTGGCTAGCCTTCAAGAGACCCAGTACTTC | CASSLASLQETQYF
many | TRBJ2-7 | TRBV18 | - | TGTGCCAGCTCACCGCGACAAGTTTCCTACGAGCAGTACTTC | CASSPRQVSYEQYF
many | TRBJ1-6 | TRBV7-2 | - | TGTGCCAGCAGCTTACGGAGGGCTTCACCCCTCCACTTT | CASSLRRASPLHF
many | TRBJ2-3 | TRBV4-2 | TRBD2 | TGTGCCAGCAGCCAAGGTTTTGGCGGGGGGTACGGGTATACGCAGTATTTT | CASSQGFGGGYGYTQYF
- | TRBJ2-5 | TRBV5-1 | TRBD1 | TGCGCCAGCAGCTACCTGGGACAGGGACATCAAGAGACCCAGTACTTC | CASSYLGQGHQETQYF
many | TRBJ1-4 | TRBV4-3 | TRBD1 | TGCGCCAGCAGCCAAGGGGACAGGGAAATTGAAAAACTGTTTTTT | CASSQGDREIEKLFF
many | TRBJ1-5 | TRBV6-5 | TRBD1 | TGTGCCAGCAGTCGAATATCCGGGACAGGGGGGGATCAGCCCCAGCATTTT | CASSRISGTGGDQPQHF
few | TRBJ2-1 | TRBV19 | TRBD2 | TGTGCCAGTAGTACTCTAGCGGGGAGCTCCTACAATGAGCAGTTCTTC | CASSTLAGSSYNEQFF
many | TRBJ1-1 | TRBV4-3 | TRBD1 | TGCGCCAGCAGCCAAAGCCCGACAGGGGGTAACACTGAAGCTTTCTTT | CASSQSPTGGNTEAFF
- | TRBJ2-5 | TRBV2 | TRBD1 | TGTGCCAGCAGTGCTTGGGACAGACAAGAGACCCAGTACTTC | CASSAWDRQETQYF
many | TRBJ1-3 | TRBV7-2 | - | TGTGCCAGCAGCCCCGGCCCCTTCTCTGGAAACACCATATATTTT | CASSPGPFSGNTIYF
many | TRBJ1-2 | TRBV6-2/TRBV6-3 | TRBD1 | TGTGCCAGCAGTTACTCCCCCATCGACAGGGTTTCTGGCTACACCTTC | CASSYSPIDRVSGYTF
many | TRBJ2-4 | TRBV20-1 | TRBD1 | TGCAGTGCTGCTAAGACCGGGACAGGGGTAAACATTCAGTACTTC | CSAAKTGTGVNIQYF
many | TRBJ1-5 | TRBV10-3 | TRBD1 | TGTGCCATCAGTGAGGACAGGGGCAATCAGCCCCAGCATTTT | CAISEDRGNQPQHF
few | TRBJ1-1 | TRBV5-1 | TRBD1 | TGCGCCAGCAGCTTGGGGGTTATCAGTGCCGGGACAGGGAGGACTGAAGCTTTCTTT | CASSLGVISAGTGRTEAFF
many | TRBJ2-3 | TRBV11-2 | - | TGTGCCAGCAGCTTAGGGCCCACCGGTGCCTATTTT | CASSLGPTGAYF
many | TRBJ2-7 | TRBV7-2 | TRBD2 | TGTGCCAGCAGCTTAGAACTAGCGGGGGGGCTCGAGCAGTACTTC | CASSLELAGGLEQYF
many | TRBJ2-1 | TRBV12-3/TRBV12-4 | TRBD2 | TGTGCCAGCAGCACGGGACTAGCGCGAAACAATGAGCAGTTCTTC | CASSTGLARNNEQFF
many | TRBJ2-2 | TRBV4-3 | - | TGCGCCAGCAGCCAAGGGGGCCTGGGATCGAACACCGGGGAGCTGTTTTTT | CASSQGGLGSNTGELFF
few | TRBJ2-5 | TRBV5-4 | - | TGTGCCAGCAGCAGCGGGACAGCCAAAGAGACCCAGTACTTC | CASSSGTAKETQYF
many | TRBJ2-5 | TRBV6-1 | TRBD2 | TGTGCCAGCAGTGAACTAGCGGGGGGGCAAGAGACCCAGTACTTC | CASSELAGGQETQYF
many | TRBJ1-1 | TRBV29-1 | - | TGCAGCGCAAACGGGGCTAGGACTGAAGCTTTCTTT | CSANGARTEAFF
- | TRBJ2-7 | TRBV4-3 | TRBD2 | TGCGCCAGCAGCCAAAGCGGGGTCTCCTACGAGCAGTACTTC | CASSQSGVSYEQYF
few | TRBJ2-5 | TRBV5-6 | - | TGTGCCAGCAGCTTGGACCAAGAGACCCAGTACTTC | CASSLDQETQYF
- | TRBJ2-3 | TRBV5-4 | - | TGTGCCAGCAGCCCCCCGGGACCTCTCACAGATACGCAGTATTTT | CASSPPGPLTDTQYF
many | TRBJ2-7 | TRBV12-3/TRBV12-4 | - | TGTGCCAGCAGTTTTAGTACGGGTTACACGTACTTC | CASSFSTGYTYF
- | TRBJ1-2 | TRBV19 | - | TGTGCCAGTAGTATGGAGAACTATGGCTACACCTTC | CASSMENYGYTF
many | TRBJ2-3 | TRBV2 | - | TGTGCCAGCAGTGAGAGGGATACGCAGTATTTT | CASSERDTQYF
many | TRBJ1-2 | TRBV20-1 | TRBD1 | TGCAGTGCTAGAGTTAGGGTCTGGGGACGGACAGGGGATGGTGGCTACACCTTC | CSARVRVWGRTGDGGYTF
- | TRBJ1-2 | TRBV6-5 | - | TGTGCCAGCAGTTACTCGCCGGGGCAGGGCTATGGCTACACCTTC | CASSYSPGQGYGYTF
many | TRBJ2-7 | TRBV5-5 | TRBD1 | TGTGCCAGCAGACTGAGGGACAGTTCCGAGCAGTACTTC | CASRLRDSSEQYF
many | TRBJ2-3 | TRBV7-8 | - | TGTGCCAGCACCCTATCATTGACAGATACGCAGTATTTT | CASTLSLTDTQYF
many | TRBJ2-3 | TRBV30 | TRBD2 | TGTGCCTGGCATAGCGGGGAAACCCAAATAGATACGCAGTATTTT | CAWHSGETQIDTQYF
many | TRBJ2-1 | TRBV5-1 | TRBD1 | TGCGCCAGCAGCCGACAGGGTAGGGACAATGAGCAGTTCTTC | CASSRQGRDNEQFF
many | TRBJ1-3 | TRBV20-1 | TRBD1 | TGCAGTGCGCGGACAGGGACCTCTGGAAACACCATATATTTT | CSARTGTSGNTIYF
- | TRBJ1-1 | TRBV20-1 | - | TGCAGTGCTAGAGATCAGCCAGCCTTAAACACTGAAGCTTTCTTT | CSARDQPALNTEAFF
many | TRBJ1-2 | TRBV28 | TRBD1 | TGTGCCAGCAGAAACCCCCGGGGACAGGGTGTTGGCTACACCTTC | CASRNPRGQGVGYTF
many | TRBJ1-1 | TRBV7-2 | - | TGTGCCAGCAGCCAAGGGCTCGGCACTGAAGCTTTCTTT | CASSQGLGTEAFF